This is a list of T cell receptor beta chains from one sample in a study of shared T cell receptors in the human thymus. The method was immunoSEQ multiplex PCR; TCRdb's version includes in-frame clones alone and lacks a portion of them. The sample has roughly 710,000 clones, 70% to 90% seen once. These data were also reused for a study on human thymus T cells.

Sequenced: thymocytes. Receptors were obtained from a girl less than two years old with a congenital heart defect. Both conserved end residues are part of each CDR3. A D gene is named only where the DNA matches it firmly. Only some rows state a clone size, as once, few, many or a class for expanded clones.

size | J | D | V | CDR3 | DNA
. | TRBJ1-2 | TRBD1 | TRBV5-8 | CATTGECGYTF | TGTGCCACAACAGGGGAATGTGGCTACACCTTC
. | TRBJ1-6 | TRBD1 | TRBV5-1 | CASSLKPTGVDSPLHF | TGCGCCAGCAGCTTGAAACCGACAGGGGTAGACTCACCCCTCCACTTT
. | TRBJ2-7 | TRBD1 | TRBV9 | CASSVSPGQRYEQYF | TGTGCCAGCAGCGTAAGCCCGGGACAGCGCTACGAGCAGTACTTC
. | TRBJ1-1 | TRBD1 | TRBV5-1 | CASSYYGTGNTEAFF | TGCGCCAGCAGCTACTACGGGACAGGAAACACTGAAGCTTTCTTT
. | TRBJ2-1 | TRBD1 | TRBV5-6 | CASSTRDREKYNEQFF | TGTGCCAGCAGCACCCGGGACAGGGAAAAGTACAATGAGCAGTTCTTC
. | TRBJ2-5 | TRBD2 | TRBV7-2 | CASSFSSSGGWTQYF | TGTGCCAGCAGCTTCTCCTCTAGCGGGGGCTGGACCCAGTACTTC
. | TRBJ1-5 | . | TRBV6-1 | CASSELGEIVGSNQPQHF | TGTGCCAGCAGTGAACTTGGAGAAATAGTTGGGAGCAATCAGCCCCAGCATTTT
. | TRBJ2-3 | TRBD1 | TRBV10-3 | CAISDPTGQGVRTDTQYF | TGTGCCATCAGTGACCCAACTGGACAGGGGGTTCGCACAGATACGCAGTATTTT
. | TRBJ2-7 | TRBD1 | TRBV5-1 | CASSLENRGLGEQYF | TGCGCCAGCAGCTTGGAAAACAGGGGGCTCGGGGAGCAGTACTTC
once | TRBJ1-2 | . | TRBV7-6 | CASSLGSDRPNYGYTF | TGTGCCAGCAGCTTAGGCTCGGACAGACCTAACTATGGCTACACCTTC
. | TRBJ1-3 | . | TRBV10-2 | CASSDLRSLSGNTIYF | TGCGCCAGCAGTGACCTCCGGAGCCTCTCTGGAAACACCATATATTTT
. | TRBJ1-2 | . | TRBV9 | CASNEGGNYGYTF | TGTGCCAGCAACGAGGGAGGAAACTATGGCTACACCTTC
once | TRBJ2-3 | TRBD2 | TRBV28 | CAIKGDGGQAASGGSTHTQYF | TGTGCCATCAAAGGGGATGGGGGACAGGCGGCTAGCGGGGGATCTACTCATACGCAGTATTTT
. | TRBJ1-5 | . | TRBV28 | CASSLYSRPAVYQPQHF | TGTGCCAGCAGTTTATATTCTCGGCCTGCGGTATATCAGCCCCAGCATTTT
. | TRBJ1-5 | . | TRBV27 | CASRGVYSNQPQHF | TGTGCCAGCAGAGGGGTTTATAGCAATCAGCCCCAGCATTTT
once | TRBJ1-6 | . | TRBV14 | CASSQEQGPLHF | TGTGCCAGCAGCCAAGAACAGGGACCCCTCCACTTT
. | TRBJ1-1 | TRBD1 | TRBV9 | CASSGRTGEAFF | TGTGCCAGCAGCGGACGGACAGGGGAAGCTTTCTTT
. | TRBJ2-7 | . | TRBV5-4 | CASSLVGGDSYEQYF | TGTGCCAGCAGCTTGGTAGGAGGGGACTCCTACGAGCAGTACTTC
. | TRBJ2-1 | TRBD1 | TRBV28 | CASRKLCRDRGCNEQFF | TGTGCCAGCAGAAAACTCTGCCGCGACAGGGGATGTAATGAGCAGTTCTTC
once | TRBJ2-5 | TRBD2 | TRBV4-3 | CASSQGPGLTKETQYF | TGCGCCAGCAGCCAAGGCCCGGGACTAACAAAAGAGACCCAGTACTTC
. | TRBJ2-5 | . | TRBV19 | CASSINGQIQETQYF | TGTGCCAGTAGTATAAACGGACAGATACAAGAGACCCAGTACTTC
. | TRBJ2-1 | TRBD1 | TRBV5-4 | CASSLRQGMGPGAHNEQFF | TGTGCCAGCAGCCTGAGACAGGGGATGGGCCCAGGGGCACACAATGAGCAGTTCTTC
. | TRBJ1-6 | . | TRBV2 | CASTVYSPLHF | TGTGCCAGCACGGTTTATTCCCCCCTCCACTTT
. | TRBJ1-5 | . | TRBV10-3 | CAISERGLHQPQHF | TGTGCCATCAGTGAACGGGGGTTGCATCAGCCCCAGCATTTT
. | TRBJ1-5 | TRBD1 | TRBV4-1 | CASSPLSGTGDQPQHF | TGCGCCAGCAGCCCTCTTTCCGGGACAGGAGATCAGCCCCAGCATTTT
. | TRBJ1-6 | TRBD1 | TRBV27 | CASSFRGQKSPLHF | TGTGCCAGCAGTTTCCGGGGACAGAAGTCACCCCTCCACTTT
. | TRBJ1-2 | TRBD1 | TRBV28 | CASSSPSRGRNYGYTF | TGTGCCAGCAGTAGCCCCTCCAGGGGGCGGAACTATGGCTACACCTTT
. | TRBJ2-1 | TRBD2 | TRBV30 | CAWSVWGRAGNEQFF | TGTGCCTGGAGTGTATGGGGGAGGGCGGGCAATGAGCAGTTCTTC
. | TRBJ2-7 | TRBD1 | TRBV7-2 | CASSNPRTGWNEQYF | TGTGCCAGCAGCAACCCAAGGACAGGGTGGAACGAGCAGTACTTC
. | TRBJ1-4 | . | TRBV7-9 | CASSLRDRLGEKLFF | TGTGCCAGCAGCTTGAGAGACAGGCTTGGTGAAAAACTGTTTTTT
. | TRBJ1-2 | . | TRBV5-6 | CASSFRDIYGYTF | TGTGCCAGCAGCTTTCGAGACATCTATGGCTACACCTTC
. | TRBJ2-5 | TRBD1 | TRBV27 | CASSPGTGHRQGETQYF | TGTGCCAGCAGTCCTGGGACAGGGCATCGCCAGGGAGAGACCCAGTACTTC
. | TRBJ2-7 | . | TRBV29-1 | CSVLLRGTYEQYF | TGCAGCGTGTTACTACGAGGTACCTACGAGCAGTACTTC
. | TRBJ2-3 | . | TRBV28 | CASSLDTIPTDTQYF | TGTGCCAGCAGTCTCGACACGATACCCACAGATACGCAGTATTTT
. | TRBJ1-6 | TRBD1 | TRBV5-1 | CASSSGQGAFSPLHF | TGCGCCAGCAGCTCGGGACAGGGGGCCTTTTCACCCCTCCACTTT
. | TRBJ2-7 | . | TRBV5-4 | CASGESTGLSHYEQYF | TGTGCCAGCGGAGAGTCCACGGGTCTATCCCACTACGAGCAGTACTTC
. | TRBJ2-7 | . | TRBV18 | CASSPSTPGQHYEQYF | TGTGCCAGCTCACCATCAACTCCGGGACAACACTACGAGCAGTACTTC
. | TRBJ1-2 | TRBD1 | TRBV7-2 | CASSPRTGGYYGYTF | TGTGCCAGCAGCCCCCGGACAGGGGGGTACTATGGCTACACCTTC
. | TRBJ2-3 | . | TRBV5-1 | CASSLERSIPQYF | TGCGCCAGCAGCTTGGAGAGATCTATCCCGCAGTATTTT
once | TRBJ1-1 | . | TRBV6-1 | CASSVGQPNTEAFF | TGTGCCAGCAGTGTCGGACAGCCAAACACTGAAGCTTTCTTT
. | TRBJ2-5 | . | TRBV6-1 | CASSGPSQETQYF | TGTGCCAGCAGTGGTCCCAGCCAAGAGACCCAGTACTTC
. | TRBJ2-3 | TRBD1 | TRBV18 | CASSSDRPHTDTQYF | TGTGCCAGCTCATCGGACAGGCCCCACACAGATACGCAGTATTTT
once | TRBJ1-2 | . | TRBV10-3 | CAISPIDSTLYGYTF | TGTGCCATCAGCCCCATTGACAGCACACTCTATGGCTACACCTTC
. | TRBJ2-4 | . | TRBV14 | CASSQAGVGPKNIQYF | TGTGCCAGCAGCCAAGCGGGGGTAGGGCCCAAAAACATTCAGTACTTC
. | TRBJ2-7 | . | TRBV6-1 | CASSDRGSYEQYF | TGTGCCAGCAGTGATCGAGGGAGCTACGAGCAGTACTTC
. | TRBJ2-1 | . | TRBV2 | CASRIGTVSYNEQFF | TGTGCCAGCAGGATTGGTACAGTCTCCTACAATGAGCAGTTCTTC
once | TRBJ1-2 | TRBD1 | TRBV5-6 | CASSGRDSFSTCNYGYTF | TGTGCCAGCAGCGGCCGGGACAGTTTCTCAACCTGTAACTATGGCTACACCTTC